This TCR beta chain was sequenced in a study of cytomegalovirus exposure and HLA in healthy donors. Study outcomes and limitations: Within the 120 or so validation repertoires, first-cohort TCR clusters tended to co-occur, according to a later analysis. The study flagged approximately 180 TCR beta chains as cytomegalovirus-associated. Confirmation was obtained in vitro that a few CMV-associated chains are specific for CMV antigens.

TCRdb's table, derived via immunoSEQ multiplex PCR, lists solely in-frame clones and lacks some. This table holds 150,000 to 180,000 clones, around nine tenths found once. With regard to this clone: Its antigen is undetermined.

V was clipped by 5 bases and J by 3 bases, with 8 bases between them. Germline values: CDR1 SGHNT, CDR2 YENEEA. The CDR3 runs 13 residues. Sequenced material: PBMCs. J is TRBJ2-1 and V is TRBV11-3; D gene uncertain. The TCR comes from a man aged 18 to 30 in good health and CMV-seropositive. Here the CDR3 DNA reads TGTGCCAGCAGCGCTCTAAGCTACAATGAGCAGTTCTTC. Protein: CASSALSYNEQFF. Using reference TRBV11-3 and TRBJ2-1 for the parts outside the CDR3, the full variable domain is EAGVVQSPRYKIIEKKQPVAFWCNPISGHNTLYWYLQNLGQGPELLIRYENEEAVDDSQLPKDRFSAERLKGVDSTLKIQPAELGDSAVYLCASSALSYNEQFFGPGTRLTVL.